This TCR beta chain originates from a study of blood T cell repertoires in COVID-19. Turning to the study itself: The United States, Italy and Spain supplied acute and convalescent COVID-19 samples.

In the original processing: Using reference gene primer amplification, nucleated cell counts were estimated. Method: immunoSEQ multiplex PCR; TCRdb's copy keeps in-frame clones and lacks some. V, J and clone size are those of that table, while D and trimming were read from the DNA. The data contain a few hundred thousand clones, about 82% of them seen just once; the ten biggest clones take up about 1.7%. J lost 3 bases, V lost 0 bases, and 10 bases had no gene match. CDR1 is LGHNA and CDR2 is YNFKEQ in the germline V gene. The CDR3 totals 19 residues. The sample taken for sequencing was peripheral blood. V gene TRBV4-2 combines with J gene TRBJ2-7; 14 bases are a match to TRBD2. This TCR was recovered from a woman aged 45-60 years with acute or convalescent COVID-19. This CDR3 is CASSQEGGLAGEFFYEQYF. In nucleotides, the CDR3 is TGTGCCAGCAGCCAAGAGGGGGGACTAGCGGGAGAATTTTTCTACGAGCAGTACTTC.